This TCR beta chain emerged from a study of OX40 agonist ivuxolimab in advanced cancers. The overall study: Administration of intravenous ivuxolimab to patients occurred every 2 weeks at 0.01 to 10 mg/kg. Prior checkpoint blockade (anti-PD-1, anti-PD-L1 or anti-CTLA-4) was permitted; less than 45% had it.

Overall study results and limits: Clonal expansion was among the lowest in partial responders at 0.1-3.0 mg/kg, especially CD8+.

Here immunoSEQ multiplex PCR was the method, and the copy in TCRdb shows in-frame clones only, minus some. The top ten clones hold less than 2% of a sample with around 39,000 clones, approximately 82% of them seen once. Germline-derived CDR1 and CDR2 are SGHNT and YENEEA. Trimming pared 7 bases from V and 4 bases from J, leaving 26 bases between. This CDR3 spans 18 amino acids. Baseline was the first blood sampling point, followed by cycle 4 day 1 and cycle 7 day 1. Points on this clone: The antigen remains undetermined.

This sequence was found in an adult with an advanced solid tumor such as melanoma, head and neck, liver or kidney cancer. The starting material was CD4+ or CD8+ T cells sorted from blood, obtained in a trial of the OX40 agonist ivuxolimab. This chain connects TRBV11-3 to TRBJ1-5, with D unclear. As DNA, the CDR3 is TGTGCCAGCACCCTAAGGAGTTTTTGGCAGAAGCTAAATCAGCCCCAGCATTTT. As protein: CASTLRSFWQKLNQPQHF.